This T cell receptor beta chain was recovered during a study of blood T cell repertoires in COVID-19. About the study: Material from acute and convalescent COVID-19 was sourced from the United States, Italy and Spain. In each case, the material was cDNA or gDNA derived from T cells, B-cell-depleted T cells, or PBMCs.

The V gene's germline CDR1 is MDHEN and CDR2 SYDVKM. The J segment lost 3 bases and the V segment lost 4 bases, leaving 3 bases of the junction unmatched. This CDR3 has 16 amino acids. Authors' analysis steps: Nucleated cell counts were estimated from reference gene primer amplification. Sequencing was performed with immunoSEQ multiplex PCR; in TCRdb, only in-frame clones are kept and a portion is missing. V and J calls and clone size come straight from that table; D and trimming were deduced from the DNA. Of 470,000 or so clones in the sample, 70% to 90% were seen once. Specimen: peripheral blood. This rearrangement joins TRBV28 to TRBJ2-6; 10 positions agree with TRBD1. The TCR was taken from a human donor in a cohort sampled during active COVID-19. CDR3 sequence (DNA): TGTGCCAGCAGTTCGGACAGGGGGAGTGGGGCCAACGTCCTGACTTTC. Translated: CASSSDRGSGANVLTF.